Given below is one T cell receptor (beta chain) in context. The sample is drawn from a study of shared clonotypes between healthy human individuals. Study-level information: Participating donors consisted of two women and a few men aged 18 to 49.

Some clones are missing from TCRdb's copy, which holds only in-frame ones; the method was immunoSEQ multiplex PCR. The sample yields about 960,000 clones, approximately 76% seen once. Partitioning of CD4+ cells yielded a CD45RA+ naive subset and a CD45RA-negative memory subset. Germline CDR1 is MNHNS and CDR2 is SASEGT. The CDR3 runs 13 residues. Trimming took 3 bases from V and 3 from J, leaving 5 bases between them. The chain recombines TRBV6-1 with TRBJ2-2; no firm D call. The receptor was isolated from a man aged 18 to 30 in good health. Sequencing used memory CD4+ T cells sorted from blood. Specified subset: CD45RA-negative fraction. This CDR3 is CASSEVDTGELFF. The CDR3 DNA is TGTGCCAGCAGTGAGGTAGACACCGGGGAGCTGTTTTTT.